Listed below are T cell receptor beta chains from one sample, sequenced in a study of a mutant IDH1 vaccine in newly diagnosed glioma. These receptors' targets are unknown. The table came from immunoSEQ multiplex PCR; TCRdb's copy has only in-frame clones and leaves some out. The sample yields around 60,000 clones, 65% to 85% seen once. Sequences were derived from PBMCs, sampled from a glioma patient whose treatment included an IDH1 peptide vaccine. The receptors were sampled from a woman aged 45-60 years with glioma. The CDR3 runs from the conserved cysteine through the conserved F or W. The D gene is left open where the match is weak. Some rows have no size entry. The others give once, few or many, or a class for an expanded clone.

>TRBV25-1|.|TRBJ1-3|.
CASSEWREDGNTIYF
TGTGCCAGCAGTGAATGGAGGGAAGATGGAAACACCATATATTTT
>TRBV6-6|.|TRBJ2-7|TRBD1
CASSQPGTEKGYEQYF
TGTGCCAGCAGTCAACCCGGGACAGAAAAAGGCTACGAGCAGTACTTC
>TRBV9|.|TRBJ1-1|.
CASSVVGFGNTEAFF
TGTGCCAGCAGCGTTGTAGGCTTTGGGAACACTGAAGCTTTCTTT
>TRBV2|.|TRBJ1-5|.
CASSEPTDIFSNQPQHF
TGTGCCAGCAGTGAACCGACGGATATTTTTAGCAATCAGCCCCAGCATTTT
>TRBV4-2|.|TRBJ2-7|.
CASSQDAGKPYEQYF
TGTGCCAGCAGCCAAGATGCGGGGAAACCCTACGAGCAGTACTTC
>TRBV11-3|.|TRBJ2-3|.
CASSLDGPSDTQYF
TGTGCCAGCAGCTTAGATGGACCCTCAGATACGCAGTATTTT
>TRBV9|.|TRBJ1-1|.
CASSPREAFF
TGTGCCAGCAGCCCGCGTGAAGCTTTCTTT
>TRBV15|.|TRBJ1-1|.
CATSRDKAFEGSSTEAFF
TGTGCCACCAGCAGAGATAAGGCGTTTGAGGGTTCTTCCACTGAAGCTTTCTTT
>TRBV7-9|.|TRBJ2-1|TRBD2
CASTQGGGGAGEQFF
TGTGCCAGCACCCAAGGAGGCGGGGGGGCCGGGGAGCAGTTCTTC
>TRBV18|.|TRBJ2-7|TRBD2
CASSPPNSGGYEQYF
TGTGCCAGCTCACCACCCAACAGCGGGGGATACGAGCAGTACTTC
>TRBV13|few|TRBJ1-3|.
CASSFFETGNTIYF
TGTGCCAGCAGCTTTTTCGAGACTGGAAACACCATATATTTT
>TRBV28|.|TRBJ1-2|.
CAVQRAYGYTF
TGTGCCGTCCAAAGGGCCTATGGCTACACCTTC
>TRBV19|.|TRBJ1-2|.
CATHRTSGVYGYTF
TGTGCCACCCACCGGACCTCGGGGGTTTATGGCTACACCTTC
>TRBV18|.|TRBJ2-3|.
CASFPGTALPDTQYF
TGTGCCAGCTTCCCCGGGACGGCGCTTCCAGATACGCAGTATTTT
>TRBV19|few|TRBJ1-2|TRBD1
CASSHQGAYGYTF
TGTGCCAGTAGTCATCAGGGGGCCTATGGCTACACCTTC
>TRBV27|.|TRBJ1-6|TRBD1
CASRTDRTSSYNSPLHF
TGTGCCAGCAGAACGGACAGGACGAGCTCCTATAATTCACCCCTCCACTTT
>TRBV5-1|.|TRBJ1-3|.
CASSPDLSGNTIYF
TGCGCCAGCAGCCCCGATCTTTCTGGAAACACCATATATTTT
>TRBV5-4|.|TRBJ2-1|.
CASGLIYVGDGEQFF
TGTGCCAGTGGACTGATATATGTTGGTGACGGTGAGCAGTTCTTC
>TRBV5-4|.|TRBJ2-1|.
CASYRGADSYNEQFF
TGTGCCAGCTACCGGGGGGCGGACTCCTACAATGAGCAGTTCTTC
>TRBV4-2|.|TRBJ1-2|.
CASSQDAHEDYGYTF
TGTGCCAGCAGCCAAGACGCACACGAAGACTATGGCTACACCTTC
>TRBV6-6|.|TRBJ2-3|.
CASSYSRTTLTQYF
TGTGCCAGCAGTTACTCGAGGACTACCCTTACGCAGTATTTT
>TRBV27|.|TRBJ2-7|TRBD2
CASRGTSGEQYF
TGTGCCAGCAGGGGGACTAGCGGCGAGCAGTACTTC
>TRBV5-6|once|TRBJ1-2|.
CASSAGSNYGYTF
TGTGCCAGCAGCGCAGGGTCTAACTATGGCTACACCTTC
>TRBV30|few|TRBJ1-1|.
CAWSGQQNTEAFF
TGTGCCTGGAGTGGGCAGCAGAACACTGAAGCTTTCTTT
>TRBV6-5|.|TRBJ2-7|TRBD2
CASSLRLAGAYEQYF
TGTGCCAGCAGTTTGAGACTAGCGGGGGCGTACGAGCAGTACTTC
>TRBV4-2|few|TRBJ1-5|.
CASSQDRFGNQPQHF
TGTGCCAGCAGCCAAGACCGTTTCGGCAATCAGCCCCAGCATTTT
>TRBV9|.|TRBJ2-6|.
CASSVGQGGANVLTF
TGTGCCAGCAGCGTAGGACAAGGTGGGGCCAACGTCCTGACTTTC
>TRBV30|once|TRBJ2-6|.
CAWSTGHGANVLTF
TGTGCCTGGAGTACAGGGCACGGGGCCAACGTCCTGACTTTC
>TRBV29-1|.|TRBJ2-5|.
CSVADGAIQETQYF
TGCAGCGTAGCGGACGGAGCTATCCAAGAGACCCAGTACTTC
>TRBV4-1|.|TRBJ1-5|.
CASSPLPGRSNQPQHF
TGCGCCAGCAGCCCCCTCCCCGGGCGTAGCAATCAGCCCCAGCATTTT
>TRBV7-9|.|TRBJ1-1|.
CASSSQGNTEAFF
TGTGCCAGCAGCTCACAGGGAAACACTGAAGCTTTCTTT
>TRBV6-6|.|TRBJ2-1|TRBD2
CASISSGGADYNEQFF
TGTGCCAGCATTAGTAGCGGGGGGGCGGACTACAATGAGCAGTTCTTC
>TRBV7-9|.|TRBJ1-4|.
CASSLRQGGEKLFF
TGTGCCAGCAGCTTACGGCAGGGCGGTGAAAAACTGTTTTTT
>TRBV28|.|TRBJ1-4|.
CASSLNRDFWEKLFF
TGTGCCAGCAGTTTAAACAGGGATTTCTGGGAAAAACTGTTTTTT
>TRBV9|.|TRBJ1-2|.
CASSPPGGRDYGYTF
TGTGCCAGCAGCCCGCCGGGGGGGCGCGACTATGGCTACACCTTC
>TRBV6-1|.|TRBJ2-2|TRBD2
CASSEASGGAGELFF
TGTGCCAGCAGTGAAGCTAGCGGGGGGGCCGGGGAGCTGTTTTTT
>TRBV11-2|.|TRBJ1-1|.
CASSLHGGRRTEAFF
TGTGCCAGCAGCTTACATGGGGGCAGACGCACTGAAGCTTTCTTT
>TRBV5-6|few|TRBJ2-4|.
CAPPGKNIQYF
TGTGCCCCACCAGGTAAAAACATTCAGTACTTC
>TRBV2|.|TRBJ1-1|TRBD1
CASTTSGTGVPAFF
TGTGCCAGCACGACCTCCGGGACAGGGGTTCCGGCTTTCTTT
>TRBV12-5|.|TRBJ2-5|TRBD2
CASGSVPTSGGEETQYF
TGTGCTAGTGGTTCCGTCCCAACTAGCGGGGGGGAAGAGACCCAGTACTTC
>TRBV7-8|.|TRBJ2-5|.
CASSLSETQYF
TGTGCCAGCAGCTTATCTGAGACCCAGTACTTC
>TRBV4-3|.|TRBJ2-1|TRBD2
CASSLGRLAGEEQFF
TGCGCCAGCAGCCTTGGTAGACTAGCGGGAGAGGAGCAGTTCTTC
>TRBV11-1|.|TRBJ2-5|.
CASSDPWRQETQYF
TGTGCCAGCAGCGACCCGTGGAGGCAAGAGACCCAGTACTTC
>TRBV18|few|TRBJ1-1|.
CASSPGFGTEAFF
TGTGCCAGCTCACCAGGATTCGGAACTGAAGCTTTCTTT
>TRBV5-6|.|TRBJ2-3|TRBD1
CASSLRQGTDTQYF
TGTGCCAGCAGCCTACGACAGGGTACAGATACGCAGTATTTT
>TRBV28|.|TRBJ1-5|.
CASKSGGMHQPQHF
TGTGCCAGCAAAAGTGGGGGGATGCATCAGCCCCAGCATTTT
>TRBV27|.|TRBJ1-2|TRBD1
CASSGTGFGGYTF
TGTGCCAGCAGTGGGACAGGGTTTGGTGGCTACACCTTC
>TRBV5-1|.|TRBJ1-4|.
CASNQGRGVEKLFF
TGCGCCAGCAACCAAGGAAGGGGTGTTGAAAAACTGTTTTTT
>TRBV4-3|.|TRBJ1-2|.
CASSQDAVQRANYGYTF
TGCGCCAGCAGCCAAGATGCGGTCCAGAGGGCTAACTATGGCTACACCTTC
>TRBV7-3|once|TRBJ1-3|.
CASSAGTGSGNTIYF
TGTGCCAGCAGCGCTGGTACAGGGTCTGGAAACACCATATATTTT
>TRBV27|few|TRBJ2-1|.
CASSSGTIYNEQFF
TGTGCCAGCAGTTCCGGGACCATCTACAATGAGCAGTTCTTC
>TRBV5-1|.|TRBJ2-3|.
CASSFGTGTDTQYF
TGCGCCAGCAGCTTTGGGACGGGCACAGATACGCAGTATTTT